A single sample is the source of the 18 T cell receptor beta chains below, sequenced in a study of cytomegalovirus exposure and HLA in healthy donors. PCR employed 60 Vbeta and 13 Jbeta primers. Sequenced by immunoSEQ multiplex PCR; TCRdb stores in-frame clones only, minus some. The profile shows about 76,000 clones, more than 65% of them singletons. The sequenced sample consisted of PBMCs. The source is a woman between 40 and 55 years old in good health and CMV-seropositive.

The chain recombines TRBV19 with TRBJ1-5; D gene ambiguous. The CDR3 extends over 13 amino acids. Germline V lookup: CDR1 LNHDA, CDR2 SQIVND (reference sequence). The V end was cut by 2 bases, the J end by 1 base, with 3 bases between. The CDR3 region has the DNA TGTGCCAGTAGTATAAGCAGCAATCAGCCCCAGCATTTT. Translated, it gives CASSISSNQPQHF.

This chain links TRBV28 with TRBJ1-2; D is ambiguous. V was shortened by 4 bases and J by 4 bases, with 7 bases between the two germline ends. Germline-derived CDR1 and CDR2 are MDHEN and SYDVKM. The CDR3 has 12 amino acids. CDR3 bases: TGTGCCAGCAGTTCCCCCTTCTATGGCTACACCTTC. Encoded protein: CASSSPFYGYTF.

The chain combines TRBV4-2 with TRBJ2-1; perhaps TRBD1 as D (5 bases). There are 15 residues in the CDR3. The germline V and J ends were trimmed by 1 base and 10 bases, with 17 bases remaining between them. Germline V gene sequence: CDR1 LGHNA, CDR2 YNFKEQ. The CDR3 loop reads CASSQVSIGAGEQFF. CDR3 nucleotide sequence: TGTGCCAGCAGCCAAGTCTCGATTGGGGCTGGAGAGCAGTTCTTC.

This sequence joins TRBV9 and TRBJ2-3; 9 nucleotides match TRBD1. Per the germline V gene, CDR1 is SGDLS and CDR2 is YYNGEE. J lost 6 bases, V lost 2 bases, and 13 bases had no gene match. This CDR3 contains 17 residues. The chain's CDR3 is CASSVGTPTGGRDTQYF. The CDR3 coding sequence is TGTGCCAGCAGCGTCGGTACCCCAACAGGGGGCCGCGATACGCAGTATTTT.

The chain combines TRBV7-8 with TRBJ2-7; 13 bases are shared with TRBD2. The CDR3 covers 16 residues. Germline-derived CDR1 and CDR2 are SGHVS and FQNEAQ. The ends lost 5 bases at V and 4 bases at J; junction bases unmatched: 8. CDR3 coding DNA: TGTGCCAGCAGCGCGGGGCAGACTAGCGGGAGGTACGAGCAGTACTTC. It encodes CASSAGQTSGRYEQYF.

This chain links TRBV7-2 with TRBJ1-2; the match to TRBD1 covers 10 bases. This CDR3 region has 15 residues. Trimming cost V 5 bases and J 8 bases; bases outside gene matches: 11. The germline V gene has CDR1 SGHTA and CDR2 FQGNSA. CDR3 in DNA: TGTGCCAGCAGCAACCCACTGACAGGGGGCACGGGCTACACCTTC. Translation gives CASSNPLTGGTGYTF.

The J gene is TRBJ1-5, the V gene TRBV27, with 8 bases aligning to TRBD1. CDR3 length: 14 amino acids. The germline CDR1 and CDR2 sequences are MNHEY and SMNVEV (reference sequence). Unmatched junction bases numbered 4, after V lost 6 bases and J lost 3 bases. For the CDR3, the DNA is TGTGCCAGCAGGACGACAGGGGCCAATCAGCCCCAGCATTTT. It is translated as CASRTTGANQPQHF.

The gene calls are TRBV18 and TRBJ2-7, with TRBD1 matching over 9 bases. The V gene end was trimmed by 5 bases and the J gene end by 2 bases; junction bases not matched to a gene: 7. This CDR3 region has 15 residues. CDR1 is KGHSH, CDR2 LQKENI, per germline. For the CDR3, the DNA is TGTGCCAGCTCAGCGGGACAGGGAATCCCCTACGAGCAGTACTTC. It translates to CASSAGQGIPYEQYF.

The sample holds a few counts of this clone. CDR3 bases: TGTGCCAGCGGACGCTCCGGGACAGGGGTAGGTGGCTACACCTTC. Protein product: CASGRSGTGVGGYTF. The rearrangement links TRBV27 to TRBJ1-2, with 10 bases matching TRBD1. J gave up 7 bases and V 8 bases, and 13 bases lay outside the gene matches. This CDR3 contains 15 residues. Germline lookup yields CDR1 MNHEY and CDR2 SMNVEV (reference sequence).

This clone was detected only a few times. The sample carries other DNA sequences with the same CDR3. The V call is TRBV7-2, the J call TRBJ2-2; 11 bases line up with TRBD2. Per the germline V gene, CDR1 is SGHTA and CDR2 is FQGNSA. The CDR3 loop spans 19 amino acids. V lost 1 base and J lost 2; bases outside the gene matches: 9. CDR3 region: CASSLDISGRAINTGELFF. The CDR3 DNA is TGTGCCAGCAGCTTAGATATTAGCGGGAGGGCCATAAACACCGGGGAGCTGTTTTTT. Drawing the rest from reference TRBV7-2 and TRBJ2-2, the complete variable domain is GAGVSQSPSNKVTEKGKDVELRCDPISGHTALYWYRQSLGQGLEFLIYFQGNSAPDKSGLPSDRFSAERTGGSVSTLTIQRTQQEDSAVYLCASSLDISGRAINTGELFFGEGSRLTVL.

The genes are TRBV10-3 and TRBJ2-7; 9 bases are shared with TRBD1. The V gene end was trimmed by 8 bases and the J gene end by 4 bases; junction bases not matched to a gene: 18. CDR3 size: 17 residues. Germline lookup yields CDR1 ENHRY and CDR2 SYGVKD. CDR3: CAIRPGLTGGSSYEQYF. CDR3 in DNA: TGTGCCATCCGTCCAGGGTTGACAGGGGGGAGTTCTTACGAGCAGTACTTC.

In DNA form, the CDR3 reads TGTGCCAGCAGGCGACTAGCAGATACGCAGTATTTT. This sequence encodes CASRRLADTQYF. V is TRBV28 and J is TRBJ2-3, with D perhaps TRBD2 (6 bases). The CDR3 is 12 amino acids. The V gene lost 6 bases and the J gene lost 4 bases, with 8 bases spanning the gap. CDR1 and CDR2 from the germline V gene are MDHEN and SYDVKM.

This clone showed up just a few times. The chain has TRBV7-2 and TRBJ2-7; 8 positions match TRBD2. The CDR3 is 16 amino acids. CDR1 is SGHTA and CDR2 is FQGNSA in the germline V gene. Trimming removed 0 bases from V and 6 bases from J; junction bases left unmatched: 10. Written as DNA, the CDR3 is TGTGCCAGCAGCTTAGCCGGGGGGGGGCCGGTCGTCGAGCAGTACTTC. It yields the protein CASSLAGGGPVVEQYF.

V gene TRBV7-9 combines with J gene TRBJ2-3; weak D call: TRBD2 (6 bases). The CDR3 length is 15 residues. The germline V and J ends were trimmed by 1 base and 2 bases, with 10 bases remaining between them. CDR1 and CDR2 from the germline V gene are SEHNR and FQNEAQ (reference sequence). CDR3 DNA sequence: TGTGCCAGCAGCTTAGGACTAGGGCACACAGATACGCAGTATTTT. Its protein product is CASSLGLGHTDTQYF.

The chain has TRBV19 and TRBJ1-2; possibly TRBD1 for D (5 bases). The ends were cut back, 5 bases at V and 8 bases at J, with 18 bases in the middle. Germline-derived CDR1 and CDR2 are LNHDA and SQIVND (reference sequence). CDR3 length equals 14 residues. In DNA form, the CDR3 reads TGTGCCAGTAGTCCCGGACACCCAACCGGAGGCTACACCTTC. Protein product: CASSPGHPTGGYTF.

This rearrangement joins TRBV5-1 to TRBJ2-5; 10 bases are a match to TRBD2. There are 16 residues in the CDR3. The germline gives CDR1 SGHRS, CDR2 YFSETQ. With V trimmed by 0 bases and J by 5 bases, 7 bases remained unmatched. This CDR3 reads CASSLAPAGGLETQYF. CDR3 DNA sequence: TGCGCCAGCAGCTTGGCCCCAGCGGGGGGGTTGGAGACCCAGTACTTC.

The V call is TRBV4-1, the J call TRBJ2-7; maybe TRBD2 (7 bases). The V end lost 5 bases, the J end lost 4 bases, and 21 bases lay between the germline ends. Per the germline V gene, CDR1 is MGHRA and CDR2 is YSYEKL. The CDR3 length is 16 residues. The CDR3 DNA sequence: TGCGCCAGCAGCTCCGAACCGGGTGGGAGGGGGTACGAGCAGTACTTC. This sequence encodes CASSSEPGGRGYEQYF.

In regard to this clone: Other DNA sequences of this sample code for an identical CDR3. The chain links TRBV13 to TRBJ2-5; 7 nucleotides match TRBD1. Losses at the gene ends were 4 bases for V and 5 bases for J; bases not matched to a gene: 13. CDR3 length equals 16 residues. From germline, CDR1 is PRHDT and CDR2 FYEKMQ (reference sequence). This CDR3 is CASSWKTGTVQETQYF. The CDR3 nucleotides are TGTGCCAGCAGCTGGAAGACAGGGACAGTCCAGGAGACCCAGTACTTC.